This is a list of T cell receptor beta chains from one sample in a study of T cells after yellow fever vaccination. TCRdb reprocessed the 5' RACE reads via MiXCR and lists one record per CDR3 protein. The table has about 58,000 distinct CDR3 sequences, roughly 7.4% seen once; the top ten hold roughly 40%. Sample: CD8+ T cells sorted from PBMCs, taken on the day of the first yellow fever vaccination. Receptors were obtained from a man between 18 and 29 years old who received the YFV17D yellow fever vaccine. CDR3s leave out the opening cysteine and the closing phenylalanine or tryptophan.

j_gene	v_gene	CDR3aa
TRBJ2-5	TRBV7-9	ASSLAQGDETQY
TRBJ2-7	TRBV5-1	ASSTTGGSSYEQY
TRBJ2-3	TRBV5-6	ASSLAVAGVSDTQY
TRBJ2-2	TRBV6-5	ASSYSIRANTGELF
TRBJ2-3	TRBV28	ASSDWDSSSTDTQY
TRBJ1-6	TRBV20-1	SAPDRDNSPLH
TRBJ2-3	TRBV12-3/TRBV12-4	ASSLEGERGVTDTQY
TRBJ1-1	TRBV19	ASNPGGRTEAF
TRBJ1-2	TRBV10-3	AIRGHVTTGGYT
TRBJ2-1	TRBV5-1	ASSRAPRQEVNEQF
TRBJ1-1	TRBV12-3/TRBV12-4	ASSPPGGQLRRAF
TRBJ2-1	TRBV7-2	ASNPLGKSSYNEQF
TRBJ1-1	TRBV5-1	ASSLDGTREAF
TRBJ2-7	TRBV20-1	SAREQGSYEQY
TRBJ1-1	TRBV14	ASSQSGTRFGSAF
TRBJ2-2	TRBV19	ASAVGPAGELF
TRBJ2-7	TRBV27	ASSLRSTPAVPSGVTYEQY
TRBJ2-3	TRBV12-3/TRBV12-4	ASGTSGGRNTDTQY
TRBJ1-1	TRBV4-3	ASSHRTGGNTEAF
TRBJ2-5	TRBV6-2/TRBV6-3	ASSYSSRGEETQY
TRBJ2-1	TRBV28	ASSLTDIEQF
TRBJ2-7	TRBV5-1	ASSFGTGGLYEQY
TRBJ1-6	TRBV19	ASSTGYNSPLH
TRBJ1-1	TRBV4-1	ASSPGLKTEAF
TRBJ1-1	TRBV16	ASSLSTGGTEAF
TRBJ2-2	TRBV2	ASSPRPRGTGELF
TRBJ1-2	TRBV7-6	ASSTLGQGKGGYT
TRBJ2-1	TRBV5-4	ASSLAGRLHEQF
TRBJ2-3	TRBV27	ASSPTRVAHTDTQY
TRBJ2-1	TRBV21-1	ASGSRGRHNEQF
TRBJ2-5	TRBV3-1	ASSQVRGGETQY
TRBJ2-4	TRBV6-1	ASSWSEGALDIQY
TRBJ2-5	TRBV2	ASSDSGFRGSWQETQY
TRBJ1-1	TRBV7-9	ASRWNTEAF
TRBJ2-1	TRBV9	ASSAPGTGVHEQF
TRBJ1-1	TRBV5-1	ASSFDGFTEAF
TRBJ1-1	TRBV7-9	ASSFWLGTEAF
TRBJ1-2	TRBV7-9	ASSVESEYGYT
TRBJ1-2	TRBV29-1	SVPGQEQGYGYT
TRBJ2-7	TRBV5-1	ASSFGNSGYEQY
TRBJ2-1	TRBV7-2	ASTTTLGRKGYNEQF
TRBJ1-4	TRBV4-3	ASSQIGTVNEKLF
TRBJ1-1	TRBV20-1	SVESDRNTEAF
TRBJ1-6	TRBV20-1	SARAPGQGRNSPLH
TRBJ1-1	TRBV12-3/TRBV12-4	ASSLAGANTEAF
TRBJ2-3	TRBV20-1	SARAENTDTQY
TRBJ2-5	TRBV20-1	SAGDGGETQY
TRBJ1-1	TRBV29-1	SVGGRATEAF
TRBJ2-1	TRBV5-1	ASSFRGAGNEQF
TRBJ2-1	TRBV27	ASSHSPALAGVEQF
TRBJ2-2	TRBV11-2	AGKQGARTGELF
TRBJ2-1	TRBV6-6	ASSLRLADKQF
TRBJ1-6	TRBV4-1	ASSQDRPNSPLH
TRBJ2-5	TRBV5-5	ASSFHRGPDLAQY